The 19 T cell receptor beta chains reported below all come from one sample, sequenced in a study of blood T cell repertoires in COVID-19. Repertoires were generated with immunoSEQ multiplex PCR, while TCRdb's copy carries only in-frame clones and drops some. The profile shows over 150,000 clones, approximately 80% of them singletons. The sequencing sample was made of PBMCs or T cells enriched from blood (not recorded which). These receptors were collected from a woman aged 50 to 65 who had recovered from COVID-19.

The J gene is TRBJ2-7, the V gene TRBV5-4; 8 bases align to TRBD1. This CDR3 spans 16 amino acids. The V segment lost 4 bases and the J segment 1 base; nucleotides outside the gene matches: 10. Germline V gene data show CDR1 as SGHNT and CDR2 as YYREEE (reference sequence). The CDR3 protein is CASSVMTGAKSYEQYF. CDR3 sequence (DNA): TGTGCCAGCAGCGTAATGACAGGGGCCAAATCCTACGAGCAGTACTTC.

This sequence joins TRBV4-2 and TRBJ2-3, with D tentatively TRBD2 (6 bases). The CDR3 contains 17 residues. Trimming removed 0 bases from V and 0 bases from J, with 13 bases in between. CDR1 is LGHNA, CDR2 YNFKEQ, per germline. CDR3 sequence: CASSQDSAGRSTDTQYF. DNA for the CDR3: TGTGCCAGCAGCCAAGATTCTGCGGGACGGAGCACAGATACGCAGTATTTT.

The chain joins TRBV5-1 to TRBJ2-5; 7 bases align to TRBD2. Germline V lookup: CDR1 SGHRS, CDR2 YFSETQ. CDR3 length: 15 amino acids. The junction had 10 bases not matched to a gene; V was cut back by 4 bases and J by 4 bases. The CDR3 loop reads CASSLAEGGVETQYF. The DNA of the CDR3 is TGCGCCAGCAGCCTAGCGGAAGGAGGAGTAGAGACCCAGTACTTC.

CDR3 nucleotide sequence: TGTGCCAGCAGCCGGGTCACGAACACTGAAGCTTTCTTT. Translating gives CASSRVTNTEAFF. The chain recombines TRBV2 with TRBJ1-1; D call uncertain. The CDR3 is 13 residues long. V was pared by 6 bases and J by 1 base, with 9 bases between. Germline CDR1 reads SNHLY; CDR2 reads FYNNEI.

V and J are TRBV11-2 and TRBJ2-5, with 8 bases matching TRBD2. V lost 1 base and J lost 0; bases outside the gene matches: 7. The length of the CDR3 is 17 residues. Germline V gene lookup returns CDR1 SGHAT and CDR2 FQNNGV. This chain's CDR3 is CASSLGGRGGYQETQYF. Here the CDR3 DNA reads TGTGCCAGCAGCTTAGGCGGACGGGGGGGGTACCAAGAGACCCAGTACTTC.

This clone came up once. V is TRBV7-9 and J is TRBJ2-7; TRBD1 matches 9 bases. CDR3 length: 15 amino acids. J was trimmed by 3 bases and V by 6 bases; bases with no gene match: 9. Germline V gene sequence: CDR1 SEHNR, CDR2 FQNEAQ (reference sequence). Here the CDR3 reads CASRHDRGVYYEQYF. The CDR3 DNA follows: TGTGCCAGCAGACACGACAGGGGGGTCTACTACGAGCAGTACTTC.

The CDR3 nucleotides are TGTGCCAGCAGCTTCCTGAGGAACACTGAAGCTTTCTTT. It specifies CASSFLRNTEAFF. The chain joins TRBV7-2 to TRBJ1-1, with no clear D. CDR3 length: 13 residues. V was pared by 3 bases and J by 1 base, with 6 bases between. Germline CDR1 reads SGHTA; CDR2 reads FQGNSA.

V and J are TRBV5-6 and TRBJ1-6, with D maybe TRBD1 (6 bases). V lost 5 bases and J lost 5, with 14 bases in between. CDR1 is SGHDT, CDR2 YYEEEE, per germline. CDR3 length: 15 residues. This chain's CDR3 is CASRNQDSHNSPLHF. CDR3 coding DNA: TGTGCCAGCAGAAATCAGGACAGCCATAATTCACCCCTCCACTTT.

The rearrangement uses TRBV23-1 and TRBJ2-1; 9 nucleotides align to TRBD1. TRBV23-1 is labeled an ORF, and its function is uncertain. Germline trimming cut 0 bases from V and 3 bases from J; bases unmatched to any gene: 15. The CDR3 has 20 amino acids. CDR3 in amino acids: CASSQSEWGQGVMYYNEQFF. CDR3 nucleotides: TGCGCCAGCAGTCAATCGGAGTGGGGACAGGGAGTTATGTACTACAATGAGCAGTTCTTC.

The chain employs TRBV25-1 and TRBJ1-1, with 7 bases matching TRBD1. The CDR3 spans 15 residues. Trimming at V came to 6 bases and at J to 5 bases, leaving 12 bases not matched to a gene. Germline V CDR1 and CDR2: MGHDK, SYGVNS. The CDR3 here is CASRQTGLKGTEAFF. The CDR3, as DNA: TGTGCCAGCAGGCAGACAGGGCTGAAGGGGACTGAAGCTTTCTTT. Full variable domain (outside the CDR3, taken from reference TRBV25-1 and TRBJ1-1): EADIYQTPRYLVIGTGKKITLECSQTMGHDKMYWYQQDPGMELHLIHYSYGVNSTEKGDLSSESTVSRIRTEHFPLTLESARPSHTSQYLCASRQTGLKGTEAFFGQGTRLTVV.

This clone was detected only once. The V and J genes are TRBV21-1 and TRBJ2-1; the table names TRBD2, a call not compared with the DNA. TRBV21-1 is marked as a pseudogene. This CDR3 contains 16 residues. CDR3 loop: CASSKGRHVLGNEQFF. The CDR3 nucleotides are TGTGCCAGCAGCAAAGGGAGGCATGTCCTGGGCAATGAGCAGTTCTTC.

The CDR3: CASSLIRSYNEQFF. CDR3 in DNA: TGTGCCAGCAGCTTAATCCGTTCCTACAATGAGCAGTTCTTC. V is TRBV7-3 and J is TRBJ2-1; no firm D call. The V end was cut by 1 base, the J end by 1 base, with 5 bases between. Germline-derived CDR1 and CDR2 are SGHTA and FQGTGA. The CDR3 consists of 14 residues.

This clone has a handful of counts. This sequence joins TRBV2 and TRBJ2-7, with 9 bases lining up with TRBD2. Germline-derived CDR1 and CDR2 are SNHLY and FYNNEI. The CDR3 consists of 13 residues. J gave up 1 base and V 6 bases, and 1 base lay outside the gene matches. CDR3 protein: CASRREGSYEQYF. The CDR3 DNA sequence: TGTGCCAGCAGGCGGGAGGGATCCTACGAGCAGTACTTC.

This rearrangement joins TRBV4-1 to TRBJ1-2; a weak D match, TRBD1 (5 bases). The CDR3 spans 15 residues. Germline V gene lookup returns CDR1 MGHRA and CDR2 YSYEKL. V lost 0 bases to trimming and J lost 2 bases, with 10 bases between them. For the CDR3, the DNA is TGCGCCAGCAGCCAAGAGAACAGGCTAAACTATGGCTACACCTTC. It specifies CASSQENRLNYGYTF.

This chain connects TRBV19 to TRBJ2-1; a weak D match, TRBD2 (7 bases). V was trimmed by 6 bases and J by 14 bases, leaving 20 bases between them. The CDR3 contains 13 residues. Germline V gene lookup returns CDR1 LNHDA and CDR2 SQIVND (reference sequence). CDR3 DNA sequence: TGTGCCAGTAGCCCCAGAACTACAGGGAGGGAGTTCTTC. Residues: CASSPRTTGREFF.

This chain joins TRBV7-8 and TRBJ1-6; 7 nucleotides match TRBD1. V dropped 1 base and J dropped 10; count of bases not matched to a gene: 7. The length of the CDR3 is 15 residues. Germline V CDR1 and CDR2: SGHVS, FQNEAQ. This CDR3 reads CASSLGNRGGSPLHF. CDR3 nucleotide sequence: TGTGCCAGCAGCTTAGGGAACAGGGGCGGATCACCCCTCCACTTT.

The count of this clone is one. The V call is TRBV19, the J call TRBJ2-1, with D possibly being TRBD1 (5 bases). The V and J ends lost 3 bases and 4 bases respectively, with 10 bases between them. The CDR3 length is 14 residues. Germline CDR1 and CDR2: LNHDA and SQIVND (reference sequence). CDR3 bases: TGTGCCAGTAGTATTAGTCAGGGTTACAATGAGCAGTTCTTC. This translates into CASSISQGYNEQFF.

V and J are TRBV5-4 and TRBJ2-1; D gene uncertain. The V gene's germline CDR1 is SGHNT and CDR2 YYREEE (reference sequence). Trimming removed 1 base from V and 8 bases from J, with 7 bases in between. The CDR3 extends over 12 amino acids. CDR3 protein: CASSLSTDEQFF. Here the CDR3 DNA reads TGTGCCAGCAGCTTGTCTACAGATGAGCAGTTCTTC.

The V call is TRBV7-9, the J call TRBJ2-2; D might be TRBD1 (6 bases). This CDR3 is built from 15 residues. Germline values: CDR1 SEHNR, CDR2 FQNEAQ (reference sequence). Trimming removed 9 bases at V and 1 base at J, with 15 bases between. The CDR3 sequence is CARTSGTQNTGELFF. CDR3 coding DNA: TGTGCCAGAACGTCCGGGACACAGAACACCGGGGAGCTGTTTTTT.